This T cell receptor beta chain was retrieved from a study of T cells in Graves' hyperthyroidism and ophthalmopathy. Whole-study context: Peripheral blood was secured at the point of initial diagnosis, before any treatment.

This clonotype was picked up a small number of times. The antigen remains undetermined. The cohort's ophthalmopathy patients, a group with duration under 3 months, had a Clinical Activity Score of at least 3 and a NOSPECS grade of at least 4. Clinical symptoms, serum thyroxine and TRAb, thyroid ultrasound and orbital computed tomography were used for the diagnoses. Amplification of TCR beta CDR3 regions was performed using RNA transcripts as template. Initially, a first-round RT-PCR of the TCR CDR3 employed the HTBI primer set. TCRdb ran MiXCR on the multiplex PCR reads and lists one entry per CDR3 protein. Among 250,000 to 300,000 distinct CDR3 sequences, approximately 18% were seen once, and the ten largest hold approximately 37%. Study results and caveats: Blood shared most expanded thyroid clonotypes above 0.001.

The CDR3 loop spans 12 amino acids. Germline lookup yields CDR1 MDHEN and CDR2 SYDVKM. The V end was cut by 4 bases, the J end by 6 bases, with 7 bases between. The chain recombines TRBV28 with TRBJ2-1; D is perhaps TRBD1 (5 bases). The specimen sequenced was blood. This clonotype was obtained from a man aged 45-65 years with Graves' ophthalmopathy. The CDR3: CASSYRSNEQFF. The CDR3 DNA reads as TGTGCCAGCAGTTACAGGAGCAATGAGCAGTTCTTC.